This T cell receptor beta chain was profiled in a study of T cells in Graves' hyperthyroidism and ophthalmopathy. General study results and limits: Researchers report that a 13 V-J model separated ophthalmopathy from stable hyperthyroidism.

There are 13 residues in the CDR3. The V gene lost 3 bases and the J gene lost 4 bases, with 10 bases spanning the gap. Germline assignment: CDR1 SGHRS and CDR2 YFSETQ. In its sample, this clonotype was seen many times. Its antigen is as yet unknown. Amplification of TCR beta CDR3 regions used RNA as the template. The study used the HTBI primer set for a first-round RT-PCR of the TCR CDR3. TCRdb re-called the multiplex PCR reads with MiXCR, one entry per CDR3 protein. This repertoire shows hundreds of thousands of distinct CDR3 sequences, 15% to 18% found once; its top ten account for around 7.3%. Uncontrolled infection, other autoimmune disease, pregnancy or lactation led to exclusion.

This TCR was recovered from a woman younger than 30 with Graves' hyperthyroidism. The chain carries TRBV5-1 and TRBJ1-2, with a possible D match to TRBD1 (6 bases). The sequencing sample was made of blood. CDR3 DNA: TGCGCCAGCAGCTCAGGGGCCTCCTATGGCTACACCTTC. It yields the protein CASSSGASYGYTF.